This entry lists 8 T cell receptor beta chains sequenced from one sample in a study of blood T cell repertoires in COVID-19. Clones were read by immunoSEQ multiplex PCR, and TCRdb kept only the in-frame ones, dropping some. The sample includes about 250,000 clones, approximately 90% of them seen just once. Sequencing input: peripheral blood. These receptor sequences come from a woman aged 25 to 45 with COVID-19, enrolled during active disease.

J is TRBJ2-7 and V is TRBV3-1 (or the pseudogene TRBV3-2); 12 bases map to TRBD2. Germline V gene lookup returns CDR1 LGHDT and CDR2 YNNKEL (reference sequence). The length of the CDR3 is 16 residues. V gave up 1 base and J gave up 4 bases; unmatched junction bases: 5. The CDR3, as DNA: TGTGCCAGCAGCCAAGGGCTAGCGGGGGGGACTTACGAGCAGTACTTC. Translated, it gives CASSQGLAGGTYEQYF.

The V gene is TRBV6-5, the J gene TRBJ2-2; D is unclear. The CDR3 covers 16 residues. Trimming took off 0 bases at V and 8 bases at J, with 16 bases between the two ends. Germline CDR1 reads MNHEY; CDR2 reads SVGAGI. The CDR3 DNA reads as TGTGCCAGCAGTTACTCGAGGCAACTGAGCCCGGGGGAGCTGTTTTTT. Protein: CASSYSRQLSPGELFF.

This clone showed up just a few times. This chain connects TRBV7-8 to TRBJ2-2; no firm D call. V lost 1 base and J 4 bases, leaving 10 bases between the germline ends. Per the germline V gene, CDR1 is SGHVS and CDR2 is FQNEAQ. The CDR3 sequence is 15 residues long. CDR3 sequence reads: CASSLVRVGTGELFF. The CDR3 nucleotides are TGTGCCAGCAGCTTAGTTCGGGTGGGCACCGGGGAGCTGTTTTTT. Drawing the rest from reference TRBV7-8 and TRBJ2-2, the complete variable domain is GAGVSQSPRYKVAKRGQDVALRCDPISGHVSLFWYQQALGQGPEFLTYFQNEAQLDKSGLPSDRFFAERPEGSVSTLKIQRTQQEDSAVYLCASSLVRVGTGELFFGEGSRLTVL.

The rearrangement joins TRBV3-1 (or the pseudogene TRBV3-2) to TRBJ1-1; 7 nucleotides align to TRBD1. Germline CDR1 LGHDT, CDR2 YNNKEL (reference sequence). The CDR3 runs to 13 residues. V shed 1 base and J 5 bases; nucleotides not matched to a gene: 1. As DNA, the CDR3 is TGTGCCAGCAGCCAAGTGACAGGGACTGAAGCTTTCTTT. This gives the protein CASSQVTGTEAFF.

This chain uses TRBV14 with TRBJ2-7; no clear D. The CDR3 totals 14 residues. Per the germline V gene, CDR1 is SGHDN and CDR2 is FVKESK. Trimming removed 0 bases at V and 6 bases at J, with 12 bases between. CDR3 bases: TGTGCCAGCAGCCAAGATATATCGGCAGGCGAGCAGTACGTC. Encoded protein: CASSQDISAGEQYV.

Of note for this clone: Within the sample, other DNA sequences also encode this same CDR3. The rearrangement joins TRBV6-5 to TRBJ1-1; 7 positions match TRBD1. Germline lookup yields CDR1 MNHEY and CDR2 SVGAGI. V was pared by 4 bases and J by 4 bases, with 0 bases of the junction left unmatched. The CDR3 is 12 amino acids. In DNA, the CDR3 is TGTGCCAGCAGTTCAGGGGGCACTGAAGCTTTCTTT. It codes for CASSSGGTEAFF.

Here the CDR3 DNA reads TGCGCCAGCAGCTTGGGCTCAGGGGGTTCTATCGGGGAGCTGTTTTTT. It encodes CASSLGSGGSIGELFF. The chain is built from TRBV5-1 and TRBJ2-2; the match to TRBD1 covers 7 bases. The CDR3 consists of 16 residues. CDR1 is SGHRS, CDR2 YFSETQ, per germline. V lost 0 bases, J lost 7 bases, and 9 bases stayed unmatched. The complete variable domain, with remaining parts taken from reference TRBV5-1 and TRBJ2-2, reads KAGVTQTPRYLIKTRGQQVTLSCSPISGHRSVSWYQQTPGQGLQFLFEYFSETQRNKGNFPGRFSGRQFSNSRSEMNVSTLELGDSALYLCASSLGSGGSIGELFFGEGSRLTVL.

The V gene is TRBV27, the J gene TRBJ2-7, with TRBD1 identical over 8 bases. J lost 4 bases, V lost 3 bases, and 11 bases had no gene match. This CDR3 spans 16 amino acids. Germline V gives CDR1 MNHEY, CDR2 SMNVEV (reference sequence). In DNA form, the CDR3 reads TGTGCCAGCAGTTTCGGACGGACAGGGTCAACTTACGAGCAGTACTTC. Protein sequence: CASSFGRTGSTYEQYF.